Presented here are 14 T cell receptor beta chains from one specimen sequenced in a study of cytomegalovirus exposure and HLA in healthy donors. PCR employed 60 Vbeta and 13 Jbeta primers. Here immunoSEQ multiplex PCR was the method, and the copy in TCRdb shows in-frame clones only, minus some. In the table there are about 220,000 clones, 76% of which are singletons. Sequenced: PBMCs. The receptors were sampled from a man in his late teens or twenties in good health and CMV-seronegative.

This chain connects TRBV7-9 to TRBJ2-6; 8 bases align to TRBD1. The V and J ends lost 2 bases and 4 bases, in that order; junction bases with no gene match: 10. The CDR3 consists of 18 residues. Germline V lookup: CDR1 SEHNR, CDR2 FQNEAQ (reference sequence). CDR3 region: CASSLSDQGARGANVLTF. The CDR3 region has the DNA TGTGCCAGCAGCTTAAGTGATCAGGGGGCGCGCGGGGCCAACGTCCTGACTTTC.

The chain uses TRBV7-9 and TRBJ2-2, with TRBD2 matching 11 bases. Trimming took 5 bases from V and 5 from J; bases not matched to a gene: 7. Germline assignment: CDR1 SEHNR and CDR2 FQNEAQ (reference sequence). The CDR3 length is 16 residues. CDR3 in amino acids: CASSVTSGSRTGELFF. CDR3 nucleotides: TGTGCCAGCAGCGTAACTAGCGGGAGCCGAACCGGGGAGCTGTTTTTT.

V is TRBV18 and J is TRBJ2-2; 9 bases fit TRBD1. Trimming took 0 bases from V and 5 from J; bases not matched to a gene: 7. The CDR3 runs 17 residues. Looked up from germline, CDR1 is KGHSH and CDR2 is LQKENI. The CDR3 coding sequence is TGTGCCAGCTCACCACCGGGACAGGGAAAAGATACCGGGGAGCTGTTTTTT. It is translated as CASSPPGQGKDTGELFF. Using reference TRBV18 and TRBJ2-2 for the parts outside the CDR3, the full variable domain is NAGVMQNPRHLVRRRGQEARLRCSPMKGHSHVYWYRQLPEEGLKFMVYLQKENIIDESGMPKERFSAEFPKEGPSILRIQQVVRGDSAAYFCASSPPGQGKDTGELFFGEGSRLTVL.

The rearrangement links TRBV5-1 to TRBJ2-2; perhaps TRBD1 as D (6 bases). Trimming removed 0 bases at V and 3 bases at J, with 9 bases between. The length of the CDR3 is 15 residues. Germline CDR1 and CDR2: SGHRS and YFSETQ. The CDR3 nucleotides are TGCGCCAGCAGCTTGGGAGACAGGCACACCGGGGAGCTGTTTTTT. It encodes CASSLGDRHTGELFF.

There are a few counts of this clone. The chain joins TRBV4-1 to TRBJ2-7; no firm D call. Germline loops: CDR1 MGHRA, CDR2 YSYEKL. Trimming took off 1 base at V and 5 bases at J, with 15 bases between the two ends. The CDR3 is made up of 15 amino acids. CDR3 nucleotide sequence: TGCGCCAGCAGCCAAGGGCACTACGCCCGTGACGAGCAGTACTTC. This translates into CASSQGHYARDEQYF.

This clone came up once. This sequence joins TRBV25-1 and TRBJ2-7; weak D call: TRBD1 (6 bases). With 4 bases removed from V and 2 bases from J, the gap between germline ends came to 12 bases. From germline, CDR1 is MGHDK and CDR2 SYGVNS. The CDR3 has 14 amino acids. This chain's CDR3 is CASSAPGTPYEQYF. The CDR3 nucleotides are TGTGCCAGCAGTGCCCCCGGGACACCCTACGAGCAGTACTTC.

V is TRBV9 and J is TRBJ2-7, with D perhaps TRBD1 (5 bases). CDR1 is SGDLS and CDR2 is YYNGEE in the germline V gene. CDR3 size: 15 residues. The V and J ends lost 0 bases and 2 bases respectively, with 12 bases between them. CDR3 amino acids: CASSVGAGLTYEQYF. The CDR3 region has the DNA TGTGCCAGCAGCGTAGGAGCAGGGCTCACCTACGAGCAGTACTTC.

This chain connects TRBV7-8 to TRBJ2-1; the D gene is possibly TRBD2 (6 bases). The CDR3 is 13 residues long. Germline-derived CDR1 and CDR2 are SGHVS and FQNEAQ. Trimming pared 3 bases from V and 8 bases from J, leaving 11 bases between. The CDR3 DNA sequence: TGTGCCAGCAGCTTGAGGGGAGGCGATGAGCAGTTCTTC. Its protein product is CASSLRGGDEQFF.

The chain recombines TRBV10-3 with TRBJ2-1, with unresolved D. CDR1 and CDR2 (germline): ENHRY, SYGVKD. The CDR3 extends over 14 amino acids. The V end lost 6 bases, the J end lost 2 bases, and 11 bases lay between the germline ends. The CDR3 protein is CAIRVGPPYNEQFF. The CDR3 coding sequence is TGTGCCATCAGAGTGGGCCCCCCCTACAATGAGCAGTTCTTC.

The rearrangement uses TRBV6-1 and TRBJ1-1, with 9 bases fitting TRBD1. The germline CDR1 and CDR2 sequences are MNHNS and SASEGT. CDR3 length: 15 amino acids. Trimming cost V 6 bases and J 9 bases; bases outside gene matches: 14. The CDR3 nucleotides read TGTGCCAGCAGGGGCGGACAGGGGATGGGGGCTCAAGCTTTCTTT. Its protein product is CASRGGQGMGAQAFF.

In DNA form, the CDR3 reads TGTGCCAGCAGCGTACACTCCTACAATGAGCAGTTCTTC. Translated: CASSVHSYNEQFF. The chain links TRBV9 to TRBJ2-1; no clear D. Germline V gene lookup returns CDR1 SGDLS and CDR2 YYNGEE. The CDR3 has 13 amino acids. The ends were cut back, 1 base at V and 0 bases at J, with 2 bases in the middle.

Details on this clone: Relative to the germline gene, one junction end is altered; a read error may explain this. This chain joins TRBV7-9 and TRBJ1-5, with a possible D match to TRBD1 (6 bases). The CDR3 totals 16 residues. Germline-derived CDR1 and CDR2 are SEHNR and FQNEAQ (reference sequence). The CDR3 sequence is CSSSPIGQSLNQPQHF. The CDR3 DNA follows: TGTTCCAGCAGCCCGATAGGACAGAGCCTTAATCAGCCCCAGCATTTT.

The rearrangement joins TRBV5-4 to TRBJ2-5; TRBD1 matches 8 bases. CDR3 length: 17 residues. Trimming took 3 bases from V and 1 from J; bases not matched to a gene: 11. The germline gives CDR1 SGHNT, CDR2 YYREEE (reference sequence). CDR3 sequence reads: CASSSNGQGRLQETQYF. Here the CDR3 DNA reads TGTGCCAGCAGCTCGAATGGACAGGGACGTCTCCAAGAGACCCAGTACTTC.

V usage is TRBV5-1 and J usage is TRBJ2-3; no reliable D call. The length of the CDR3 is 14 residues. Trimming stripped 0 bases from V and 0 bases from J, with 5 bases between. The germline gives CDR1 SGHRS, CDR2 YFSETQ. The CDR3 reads CASSLATSTDTQYF. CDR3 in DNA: TGCGCCAGCAGCTTGGCAACTAGCACAGATACGCAGTATTTT.